The following is a T cell receptor beta chain sequence with its context. Amplification used 60 Vbeta primers and 13 Jbeta primers. Some clones are missing from TCRdb's copy, which holds only in-frame ones; the method was immunoSEQ multiplex PCR. The sample holds some 170,000 clones, 60% to 80% seen once. These data come from a study of cytomegalovirus exposure and HLA in healthy donors. Germline values: CDR1 SGHNT, CDR2 YYREEE (reference sequence). CDR3 size: 15 residues. After removal of 0 bases from V and 5 bases from J, the junction contained 4 bases not matched to a gene. J is TRBJ2-2 and V is TRBV5-4; 7 nucleotides align to TRBD1. The specimen sequenced was PBMCs. This TCR was sampled from a man aged 30 to 39 in good health and CMV-seropositive. CDR3: CASSLVGGRTGELFF. CDR3 bases: TGTGCCAGCAGCTTGGTAGGGGGCCGGACCGGGGAGCTGTTTTTT.